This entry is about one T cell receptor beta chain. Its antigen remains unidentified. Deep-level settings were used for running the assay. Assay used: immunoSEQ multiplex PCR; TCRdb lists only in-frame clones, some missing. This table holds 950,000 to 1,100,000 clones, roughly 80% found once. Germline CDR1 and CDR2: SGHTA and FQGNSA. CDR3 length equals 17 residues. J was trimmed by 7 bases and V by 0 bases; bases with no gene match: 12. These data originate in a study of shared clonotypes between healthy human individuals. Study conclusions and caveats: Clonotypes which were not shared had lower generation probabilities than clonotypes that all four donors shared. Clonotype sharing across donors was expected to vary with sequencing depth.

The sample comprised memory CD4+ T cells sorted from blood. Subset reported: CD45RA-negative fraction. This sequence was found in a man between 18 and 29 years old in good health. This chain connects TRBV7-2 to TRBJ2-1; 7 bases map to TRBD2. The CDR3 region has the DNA TGTGCCAGCAGCTTAGCGTCGGGCCTAGCGGTAAGGAATGAGCAGTTCTTC. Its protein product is CASSLASGLAVRNEQFF.